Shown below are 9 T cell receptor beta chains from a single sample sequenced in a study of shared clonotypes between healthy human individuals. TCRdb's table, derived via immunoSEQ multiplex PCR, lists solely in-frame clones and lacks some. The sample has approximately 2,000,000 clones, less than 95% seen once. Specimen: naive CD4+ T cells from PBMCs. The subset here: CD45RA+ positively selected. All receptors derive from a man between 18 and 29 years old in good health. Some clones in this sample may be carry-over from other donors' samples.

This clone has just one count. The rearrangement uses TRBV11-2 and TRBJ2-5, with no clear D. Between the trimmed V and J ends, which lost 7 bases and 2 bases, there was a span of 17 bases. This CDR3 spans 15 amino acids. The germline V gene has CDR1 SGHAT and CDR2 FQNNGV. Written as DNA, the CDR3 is TGTGCCAGCACCCAGGTCCTCGGCCAACAAGAGACCCAGTACTTC. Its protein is CASTQVLGQQETQYF.

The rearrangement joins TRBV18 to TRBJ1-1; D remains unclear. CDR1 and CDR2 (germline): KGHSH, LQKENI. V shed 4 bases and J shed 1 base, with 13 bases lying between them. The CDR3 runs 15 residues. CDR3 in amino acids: CASSQVNPSNTEAFF. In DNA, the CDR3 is TGTGCCAGCTCACAGGTCAACCCGTCGAACACTGAAGCTTTCTTT.

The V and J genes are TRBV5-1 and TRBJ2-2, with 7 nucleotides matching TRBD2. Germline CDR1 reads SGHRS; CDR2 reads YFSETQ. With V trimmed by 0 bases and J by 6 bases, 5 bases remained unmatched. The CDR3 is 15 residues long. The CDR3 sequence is CASSLAAGASGELFF. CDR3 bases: TGCGCCAGCAGCTTGGCGGCGGGAGCGTCCGGGGAGCTGTTTTTT. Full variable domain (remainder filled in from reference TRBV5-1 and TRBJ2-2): KAGVTQTPRYLIKTRGQQVTLSCSPISGHRSVSWYQQTPGQGLQFLFEYFSETQRNKGNFPGRFSGRQFSNSRSEMNVSTLELGDSALYLCASSLAAGASGELFFGEGSRLTVL.

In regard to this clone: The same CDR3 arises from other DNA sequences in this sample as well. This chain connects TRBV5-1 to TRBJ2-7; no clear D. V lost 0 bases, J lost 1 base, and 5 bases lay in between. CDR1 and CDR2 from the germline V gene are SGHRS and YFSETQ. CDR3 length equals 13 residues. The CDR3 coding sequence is TGCGCCAGCAGCTTGGCTGGGTCCTACGAGCAGTACTTC. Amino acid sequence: CASSLAGSYEQYF.

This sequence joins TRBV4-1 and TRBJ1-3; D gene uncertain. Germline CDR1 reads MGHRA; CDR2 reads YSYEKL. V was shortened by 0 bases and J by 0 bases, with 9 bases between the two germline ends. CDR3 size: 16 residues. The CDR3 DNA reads TGCGCCAGCAGCCAAGAGAGAGGTCTCTCTGGAAACACCATATATTTT. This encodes CASSQERGLSGNTIYF.

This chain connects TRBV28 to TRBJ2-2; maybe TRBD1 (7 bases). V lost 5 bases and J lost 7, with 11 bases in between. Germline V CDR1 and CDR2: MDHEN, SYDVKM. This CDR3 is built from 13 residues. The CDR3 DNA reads TGTGCCAGCAGTAGGGGGCGGGACGGGGAGCTGTTTTTT. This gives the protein CASSRGRDGELFF.

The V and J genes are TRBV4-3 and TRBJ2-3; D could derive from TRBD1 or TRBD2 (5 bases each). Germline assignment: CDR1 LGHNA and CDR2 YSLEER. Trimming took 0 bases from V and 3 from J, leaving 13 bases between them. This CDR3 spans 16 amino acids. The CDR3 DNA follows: TGCGCCAGCAGCCAAGATACGGGGCTCAGGACAGATACGCAGTATTTT. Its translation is CASSQDTGLRTDTQYF.

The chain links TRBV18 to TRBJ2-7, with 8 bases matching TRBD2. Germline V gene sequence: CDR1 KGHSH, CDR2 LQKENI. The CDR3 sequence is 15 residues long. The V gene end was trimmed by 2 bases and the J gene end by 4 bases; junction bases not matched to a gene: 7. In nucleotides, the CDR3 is TGTGCCAGCTCACCATCAGCGGGAGTAGTATACGAGCAGTACTTC. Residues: CASSPSAGVVYEQYF.

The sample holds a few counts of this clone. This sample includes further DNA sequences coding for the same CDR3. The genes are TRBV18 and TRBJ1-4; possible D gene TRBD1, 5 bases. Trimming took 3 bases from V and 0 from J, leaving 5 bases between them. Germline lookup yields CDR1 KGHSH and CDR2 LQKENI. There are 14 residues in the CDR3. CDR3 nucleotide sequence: TGTGCCAGCTCACCGACAGCAACTAATGAAAAACTGTTTTTT. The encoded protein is CASSPTATNEKLFF. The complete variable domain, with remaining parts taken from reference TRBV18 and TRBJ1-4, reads NAGVMQNPRHLVRRRGQEARLRCSPMKGHSHVYWYRQLPEEGLKFMVYLQKENIIDESGMPKERFSAEFPKEGPSILRIQQVVRGDSAAYFCASSPTATNEKLFFGSGTQLSVL.